One and the same sample provided the 11 T cell receptor beta chains below, sequenced in a study of blood T cell repertoires in COVID-19. Here immunoSEQ multiplex PCR was the method, and the copy in TCRdb shows in-frame clones only, minus some. This table has fewer than 200,000 clones, approximately 79% appearing once. The sequenced sample consisted of peripheral blood. The receptor source for this set is a woman of 80 years or more with acute or convalescent COVID-19.

The chain uses TRBV4-1 and TRBJ2-3, with 7 bases fitting TRBD2. The V gene's germline CDR1 is MGHRA and CDR2 YSYEKL. V lost 2 bases, J lost 4 bases, and 6 bases stayed unmatched. CDR3 length: 15 residues. CDR3 amino acids: CASSQFGLVSDTQYF. The CDR3 DNA is TGCGCCAGCAGCCAATTCGGACTAGTCTCAGATACGCAGTATTTT.

The J gene is TRBJ1-2, the V gene TRBV11-3; the D is unclear. This CDR3 comprises 13 residues. V was cut by 3 bases and J by 6 bases, with 11 bases left in between. The germline V gene has CDR1 SGHNT and CDR2 YENEEA. Here the CDR3 DNA reads TGTGCCAGCAGCTTCCCCGGCGGTGATGGCTACACCTTC. As protein: CASSFPGGDGYTF. Filled out from reference TRBV11-3 and TRBJ1-2, the complete variable domain reads EAGVVQSPRYKIIEKKQPVAFWCNPISGHNTLYWYLQNLGQGPELLIRYENEEAVDDSQLPKDRFSAERLKGVDSTLKIQPAELGDSAVYLCASSFPGGDGYTFGSGTRLTVV.

The V gene is TRBV5-1, the J gene TRBJ1-1; TRBD1 might be the D (6 bases). The CDR3 sequence is 12 residues long. Germline values: CDR1 SGHRS, CDR2 YFSETQ. The V and J ends lost 0 bases and 11 bases respectively, with 11 bases between them. In DNA form, the CDR3 reads TGCGCCAGCAGCTTGGAACAGGGTCGGGCTTTCTTT. This sequence encodes CASSLEQGRAFF.

The chain uses TRBV5-8 and TRBJ1-5; 7 bases map to TRBD1. Germline lookup yields CDR1 SGHTS and CDR2 YDEGEE. V lost 0 bases and J lost 4; bases outside the gene matches: 4. This CDR3 spans 15 amino acids. This CDR3 reads CASSLAGQTNQPQHF. The CDR3 DNA is TGTGCCAGCAGCTTGGCGGGACAGACTAATCAGCCCCAGCATTTT.

This chain links TRBV3-1 (or the pseudogene TRBV3-2) with TRBJ1-5; 7 nucleotides match TRBD1. Germline assignment: CDR1 LGHDT and CDR2 YNNKEL (reference sequence). This CDR3 has 14 residues. The ends lost 4 bases at V and 7 bases at J; junction bases unmatched: 7. In nucleotides, the CDR3 is TGTGCCAGCAGCCCCCGACAGGGAGGCCAGCCCCAGCATTTT. Encoded protein: CASSPRQGGQPQHF.

The gene calls are TRBV27 and TRBJ2-5, with a weak D call TRBD2 (5 bases). Germline CDR1 is MNHEY and CDR2 is SMNVEV (reference sequence). V was pared by 3 bases and J by 5 bases, with 13 bases between. The CDR3 is made up of 14 amino acids. The DNA for the CDR3 is TGTGCCAGCAGTTTTAATAGCGCGGGTGAGACCCAGTACTTC. As protein: CASSFNSAGETQYF.

The rearrangement links TRBV7-3 to TRBJ2-3, with 11 nucleotides matching TRBD1. Germline trimming cut 2 bases from V and 0 bases from J; bases unmatched to any gene: 1. The germline CDR1 and CDR2 sequences are SGHTA and FQGTGA. CDR3 length: 16 amino acids. CDR3 nucleotide sequence: TGTGCCAGCAGCTTAGGGACAGGGGGGAGCACAGATACGCAGTATTTT. This translates into CASSLGTGGSTDTQYF.

Written as DNA, the CDR3 is TGTGCCAGCAGGGTCGGGGGTTCCTACGAGCAGTACTTC. It encodes CASRVGGSYEQYF. The chain uses TRBV28 and TRBJ2-7; a possible D gene is TRBD2 (6 bases). Germline CDR1 MDHEN, CDR2 SYDVKM. V was clipped by 6 bases and J by 1 base, with 10 bases between them. The CDR3 consists of 13 residues.

This chain uses TRBV5-1 with TRBJ2-7, with 7 bases identical to TRBD1. Germline loops: CDR1 SGHRS, CDR2 YFSETQ. CDR3 size: 15 residues. V lost 6 bases to trimming and J lost 2 bases; unmatched junction nucleotides: 11. This CDR3 reads CASTISRDSAYEQYF. The CDR3 DNA follows: TGCGCCAGCACTATAAGCCGGGACAGCGCCTACGAGCAGTACTTC.

The gene calls are TRBV7-2 and TRBJ2-7, with 7 bases matching TRBD2. V shed 3 bases, J shed 4 bases, and the junction held 6 bases outside the gene matches. The germline V gene has CDR1 SGHTA and CDR2 FQGNSA. This CDR3 comprises 14 residues. Written as DNA, the CDR3 is TGTGCCAGCAGCTTGGGGGGAGGGGCTTACGAGCAGTACTTC. It codes for CASSLGGGAYEQYF.

The V and J genes are TRBV7-9 and TRBJ2-7, with D maybe TRBD2 (5 bases). Germline assignment: CDR1 SEHNR and CDR2 FQNEAQ (reference sequence). V was cut by 5 bases and J by 0 bases, with 17 bases left in between. The CDR3 consists of 16 residues. Here the CDR3 reads CASSQLGPGFSYEQYF. The CDR3 nucleotides are TGTGCCAGCAGCCAACTCGGGCCGGGGTTCTCCTACGAGCAGTACTTC.